This T cell receptor (beta chain) stems from a study of control samples from healthy donors and cancer patients. Profiling relied on immunoSEQ multiplex PCR, and the TCRdb table lists in-frame clones only, not all of them. Found here are 150,000 to 200,000 clones, approximately 96% of them singletons; the top ten hold about 8.5%. Trimming cost V 8 bases and J 4 bases; bases outside gene matches: 6. The germline V gene encodes CDR1 KGHSH and CDR2 LQKENI. CDR3 length: 14 amino acids. The origin of this receptor is a woman aged 35 to 49 in good health. The material sequenced was blood. This chain joins TRBV18 and TRBJ2-7, with 12 bases aligning to TRBD2. Here the CDR3 reads CASTELAGGYEQYF. CDR3 coding DNA: TGTGCCAGCACCGAACTAGCGGGAGGTTACGAGCAGTACTTC.